One and the same sample provided the 26 T cell receptor beta chains below, sequenced in a study of molecular identifiers for immune sequencing clone quantification. TCRdb re-analysed the PCR reads in MiXCR, keeping a single row per CDR3 protein. The table includes over 600,000 distinct CDR3 sequences, 20% detected once. The sequencing sample was made of naive CD8+ T cells from blood, with Jurkat cell RNA spiked in. As to subset: FACS-sorted CD8+CD4-CCR7+CD45RA+ naive T cells. Every receptor here comes from a human donor in good health. Some libraries in this study had Jurkat cell RNA spiked in.

This clonotype was seen a single time. This chain uses TRBV3-1 with TRBJ2-3; D may be TRBD1 (5 bases). The V end lost 4 bases, the J end lost 3 bases, and 20 bases lay between the germline ends. The CDR3 runs to 17 residues. The germline V gene encodes CDR1 LGHDT and CDR2 YNNKEL (reference sequence). The chain's CDR3 is CASSRYKGQGFTDTQYF. In DNA, the CDR3 is TGTGCCAGCAGCCGCTACAAGGGGCAGGGATTTACAGATACGCAGTATTTT.

The gene calls are TRBV19 and TRBJ2-7, with D perhaps matching TRBD2 (8 bases). The germline V and J ends were trimmed by 5 bases and 1 base, with 15 bases remaining between them. This CDR3 comprises 15 residues. From germline, CDR1 is LNHDA and CDR2 SQIVND (reference sequence). DNA of the CDR3: TGTGCCAGTAGTGGGACAGCGGGAGAGTCCTACGAGCAGTACTTC. Residues: CASSGTAGESYEQYF.

Turning to this clonotype: This could be a read error, since a much larger clone is one nucleotide away. The CDR3 DNA sequence: TGTGCCAGCAGCCATAGCGGGTTTAGCTCCTACGGGCAGTACTTC. Translated: CASSHSGFSSYGQYF. The chain carries TRBV7-2 and TRBJ2-7; 7 bases agree with TRBD2. The V gene's germline CDR1 is SGHTA and CDR2 FQGNSA. The CDR3 has 15 amino acids.

This clonotype was observed many times. This chain uses TRBV6-5 with TRBJ2-1; perhaps TRBD2 as D (6 bases). The germline CDR1 and CDR2 sequences are MNHEY and SVGAGI. V was trimmed by 8 bases and J by 7 bases, leaving 18 bases between them. The length of the CDR3 is 14 residues. This CDR3 reads CASSWGGAANEQFF. DNA of the CDR3: TGTGCCAGCTCTTGGGGCGGGGCAGCAAATGAGCAGTTCTTC.

This clonotype was counted ten times or more. V gene TRBV30 combines with J gene TRBJ2-1; the match to TRBD2 covers 11 bases. Germline V gene lookup returns CDR1 GTSNPN and CDR2 SVGIG (reference sequence). This CDR3 contains 16 residues. V was clipped by 2 bases and J by 2 bases; unmatched bases: 5. The CDR3 DNA is TGTGCCTGGAGTACCTTGGGACTAGCGGCCTACAATGAGCAGTTCTTC. This gives the protein CAWSTLGLAAYNEQFF.

This clonotype was seen a few times. The CDR3: CASSFPGQGRYGYTF. In nucleotides, the CDR3 is TGTGCCAGCAGCTTTCCAGGACAGGGGAGATATGGCTACACCTTC. The chain couples TRBV5-4 to TRBJ1-2; 9 positions agree with TRBD1. The CDR3 spans 15 residues. In germline, CDR1 is SGHNT, CDR2 YYREEE (reference sequence). The V segment lost 2 bases and the J segment 5 bases; nucleotides outside the gene matches: 7. The whole variable domain, filled in from reference TRBV5-4 and TRBJ1-2, reads ETGVTQSPTHLIKTRGQQVTLRCSSQSGHNTVSWYQQALGQGPQFIFQYYREEENGRGNFPPRFSGLQFPNYSSELNVNALELDDSALYLCASSFPGQGRYGYTFGSGTRLTVV.

This clonotype showed up many times. This chain connects TRBV29-1 to TRBJ2-5, with 11 bases fitting TRBD2. J was trimmed by 5 bases and V by 4 bases; bases with no gene match: 9. Germline CDR1 is SQVTM and CDR2 is ANQGSEA. The CDR3 length is 15 residues. CDR3 sequence: CSVAGTSGLSETQYF. The CDR3 DNA follows: TGCAGCGTTGCCGGGACTAGCGGCCTAAGTGAGACCCAGTACTTC.

This clonotype appeared many times. The J gene is TRBJ1-1, the V gene TRBV30; no definite D call. V was cut by 0 bases and J by 0 bases, with 20 bases left in between. There are 18 residues in the CDR3. The germline V gene encodes CDR1 GTSNPN and CDR2 SVGIG (reference sequence). The CDR3 region has the DNA TGTGCCTGGAGTGTACCCGCCCCACCTCAAGGGATGAACACTGAAGCTTTCTTT. Its protein product is CAWSVPAPPQGMNTEAFF.

The table lists this clonotype with many counts. V and J are TRBV28 and TRBJ2-5; TRBD1 or TRBD2 may be the D gene (7 bases each). This CDR3 has 15 residues. V was pared by 6 bases and J by 4 bases, with 18 bases between. Per germline, CDR1 MDHEN and CDR2 SYDVKM. CDR3 protein: CASRPQGGSRETQYF. In DNA, the CDR3 is TGTGCCAGCAGACCCCAGGGGGGGTCTCGAGAGACCCAGTACTTC.

This clonotype was counted at least ten times. This sequence joins TRBV7-9 and TRBJ2-3; D remains unclear. V lost 5 bases and J lost 2, with 11 bases in between. The germline gives CDR1 SEHNR, CDR2 FQNEAQ (reference sequence). The CDR3 has 14 residues. DNA of the CDR3: TGTGCCAGCAGCCCAACCCATAACACAGATACGCAGTATTTT. It codes for CASSPTHNTDTQYF.

The sample holds many counts of this clonotype. V and J are TRBV11-2 and TRBJ2-3; 8 bases fit TRBD1. J gave up 1 base and V 1 base, and 4 bases lay outside the gene matches. The CDR3 is 16 residues long. Germline CDR1 reads SGHAT; CDR2 reads FQNNGV. As DNA, the CDR3 is TGTGCCAGCAGCTTAGTTTCGACAGGGGGCACAGATACGCAGTATTTT. Translating gives CASSLVSTGGTDTQYF.

Ten or more counts support this clonotype. This sequence joins TRBV20-1 and TRBJ2-2, with 10 bases aligning to TRBD2. V lost 0 bases and J lost 1; bases outside the gene matches: 8. CDR1 is DFQATT, CDR2 SNEGSKA, per germline (reference sequence). The CDR3 is 18 residues long. The CDR3 sequence is CSARDLKREGQNTGELFF. The CDR3 DNA is TGCAGTGCTAGAGATCTCAAGCGGGAGGGCCAGAACACCGGGGAGCTGTTTTTT.

This clonotype was counted ten times or more. The rearrangement uses TRBV27 and TRBJ2-3; D gene unclear. V was clipped by 8 bases and J by 1 base, with 19 bases between them. CDR3 length equals 16 residues. CDR1 and CDR2 (germline): MNHEY, SMNVEV (reference sequence). CDR3 sequence reads: CASAKIRVVGTDTQYF. DNA of the CDR3: TGTGCCAGCGCAAAAATAAGGGTGGTTGGCACAGATACGCAGTATTTT.

The chain joins TRBV6-2 or TRBV6-3 to TRBJ2-3; TRBD2 matches 12 bases. The CDR3 extends over 15 amino acids. Germline lookup yields CDR1 MNHEY and CDR2 SVGEGT. Losses at the gene ends were 4 bases for V and 7 bases for J; bases not matched to a gene: 6. The CDR3 region has the DNA TGTGCCAGCAGTTCTCTAGCGGGAGGGATGAATACGCAGTATTTT. Its translation is CASSSLAGGMNTQYF.

This clonotype was seen repeatedly, ten times or more. V gene TRBV27 combines with J gene TRBJ1-1; 8 positions agree with TRBD1. Germline V gives CDR1 MNHEY, CDR2 SMNVEV (reference sequence). Germline trimming cut 6 bases from V and 4 bases from J; bases unmatched to any gene: 7. The CDR3 length is 14 residues. The CDR3 DNA reads TGTGCCAGCAGATTAGGACAGGGTGGCACTGAAGCTTTCTTT. Translation gives CASRLGQGGTEAFF.

This clonotype has just a few counts. The CDR3 spells CASSPEFPTDYMFSYEQYF. CDR3 coding DNA: TGTGCCAGCAGTCCCGAATTTCCGACTGATTACATGTTCTCCTACGAGCAGTACTTC. The chain employs TRBV6-2 or TRBV6-3 and TRBJ2-7, with D uncertain. V lost 5 bases and J lost 0, with 26 bases in between. The CDR3 spans 19 residues. Germline values: CDR1 MNHEY, CDR2 SVGEGT.

This clonotype was detected ten times or more. This chain joins TRBV4-3 and TRBJ1-1; TRBD1 is a possible D gene (6 bases). The germline V gene encodes CDR1 LGHNA and CDR2 YSLEER. CDR3 size: 12 residues. The V and J ends lost 2 bases and 7 bases respectively, with 8 bases between them. Written as DNA, the CDR3 is TGCGCCAGCAGCCAAAAGACAGGTGAAGCTTTCTTT. Protein sequence: CASSQKTGEAFF.

About this clonotype: This may be a read error: a much more frequent sequence differs by one nucleotide. The chain uses TRBV11-3 and TRBJ2-4, with TRBD2 as a possible D gene (5 bases). Germline-derived CDR1 and CDR2 are SGHNT and YENEEA. The CDR3 runs 11 residues. For the CDR3, the DNA is TGTGCCAGCAGCTCGGGGAACATTCGGTACTTC. It encodes CASSSGNIRYF.

This clonotype has a count of ten or more. The V gene is TRBV7-2, the J gene TRBJ1-1, with TRBD1 matching over 8 bases. The CDR3 contains 14 residues. V trimming: 6 bases; J trimming: 2 bases; junction bases outside the gene matches: 5. Germline-derived CDR1 and CDR2 are SGHTA and FQGNSA. The CDR3 DNA sequence: TGTGCCAGCAGTTCCGGGACAGGCAACACTGAAGCTTTCTTT. This codes for CASSSGTGNTEAFF.

Regarding this clonotype: This may be a read error: a much more frequent sequence differs by one nucleotide. The V and J genes are TRBV5-3 and TRBJ1-3; D perhaps matches TRBD1 (5 bases). TRBV5-3 is reported as an ORF; its role is uncertain. Trimming removed 9 bases at V and 0 bases at J, with 16 bases between. The CDR3 is 15 residues long. This CDR3 reads CANSAGRSSGNTIYF. DNA for the CDR3: TGTGCCAACAGCGCGGGACGGAGCTCTGGAAACACCATATATTTT.

Concerning this clonotype itself: Possible read error: a much larger clone is one base away. V usage is TRBV7-9 and J usage is TRBJ1-4; 7 nucleotides line up with TRBD1. The CDR3 length is 20 residues. Germline assignment: CDR1 SEHNR and CDR2 FQNEAQ (reference sequence). The chain's CDR3 is CASSLVQLTGQLFTNERLFF. CDR3 bases: TGTGCCAGCAGCTTAGTGCAGTTGACGGGACAGCTTTTCACTAATGAAAGACTGTTTTTT.

This clonotype was seen repeatedly, ten times or more. CDR3 protein: CASSQGSTGDSPLHF. Here the CDR3 DNA reads TGTGCCAGCAGCCAGGGGTCGACAGGGGATTCACCCCTCCACTTT. The V and J genes are TRBV7-2 and TRBJ1-6; 8 bases map to TRBD1. This CDR3 has 15 amino acids. Unmatched junction bases numbered 8, after V lost 5 bases and J lost 8 bases. Germline CDR1 SGHTA, CDR2 FQGNSA.

As to this clonotype: A read error is possible here, since a much larger clone lies one base away. The V and J genes are TRBV5-1 and TRBJ1-2; D is unresolved. There are 16 residues in the CDR3. CDR1 SGHRS and CDR2 YFSETQ come from the germline V gene. As DNA, the CDR3 is TGCGCCAGCGGCTTGGACCCCCAATTCGGGCACTATGGCTACACCTTC. The encoded protein is CASGLDPQFGHYGYTF. Looking up the rest from reference TRBV5-1 and TRBJ1-2 gives the full variable domain: KAGVTQTPRYLIKTRGQQVTLSCSPISGHRSVSWYQQTPGQGLQFLFEYFSETQRNKGNFPGRFSGRQFSNSRSEMNVSTLELGDSALYLCASGLDPQFGHYGYTFGSGTRLTVV.

This clonotype came up once. A much larger clone differs by one base, so this may be a read error. This chain uses TRBV7-9 with TRBJ2-4; TRBD1 matches at 8 bases. This CDR3 contains 16 residues. Germline V gene lookup returns CDR1 SEHNR and CDR2 FQNEAQ (reference sequence). CDR3 protein: CAGSFGQGEAKNIQYF. The CDR3 region has the DNA TGTGCCGGCAGCTTCGGACAGGGCGAAGCCAAAAACATTCAGTACTTC.

CDR3 nucleotide sequence: TGTGCCACCGGTTCGGCCTACAATGAGCAGTTCTTC. Translating it yields CATGSAYNEQFF. This chain joins TRBV24-1 and TRBJ2-1; D call uncertain. Germline values: CDR1 KGHDR, CDR2 SFDVKD. The CDR3 spans 12 residues. V gave up 9 bases and J gave up 2 bases, with 7 bases separating them.

This clonotype was seen ten or more times. This rearrangement joins TRBV25-1 to TRBJ2-3; D is unclear. V was clipped by 3 bases and J by 4 bases, with 8 bases between them. The CDR3 runs to 13 residues. Looked up from germline, CDR1 is MGHDK and CDR2 is SYGVNS. CDR3 sequence (DNA): TGTGCCAGCAGTGAGTCCCTGGCAGATACGCAGTATTTT. Its translation: CASSESLADTQYF. The whole variable domain, filled in from reference TRBV25-1 and TRBJ2-3, reads EADIYQTPRYLVIGTGKKITLECSQTMGHDKMYWYQQDPGMELHLIHYSYGVNSTEKGDLSSESTVSRIRTEHFPLTLESARPSHTSQYLCASSESLADTQYFGPGTRLTVL.